This T cell receptor (beta chain) was retrieved from a study of vaccination and CD4 T cells after COVID-19. Study summary: From HCoV-229E, HCoV-OC43, HCoV-NL63 and SARS-CoV-2, overlapping spike peptides were used to stimulate the cells.

Concerning this clonotype: The antigen is undetermined.

Sequenced with the Oncomine TCR Beta short-read assay was DNA taken from cultured CD4+ T cells. It was cultured CD4+ T cells from which genomic DNA was extracted. MiXCR was run by TCRdb on the PCR reads, yielding one entry per CDR3 protein. In the table there are 20,000 to 25,000 distinct CDR3 sequences, roughly two fifths of which are singletons. Time point specified: late sampling 161 to 241 days after vaccination in a few convalescent patients. Sample treatment: roughly 10-day PBMC culture with coronavirus spike peptide pools or control peptides (ViraFEST assay). The ViraFEST method relied on peptide pools to expand antigen-specific T cells, followed by TCR sequencing. In germline, CDR1 is MNHNS, CDR2 SASEGT. V lost 7 bases and J lost 5, with 9 bases in between. The CDR3 runs 12 residues.

The receptor comes from a human donor who had recovered from COVID-19. The genes are TRBV6-1 and TRBJ2-1; D call uncertain. The input for sequencing was CD4+ T cells from blood, cultured in vitro, taken about 7 months after SARS-CoV-2 vaccination. Here the CDR3 reads CASTYRHNEQFF. CDR3 nucleotide sequence: TGTGCCAGCACCTACAGACACAATGAGCAGTTCTTC.